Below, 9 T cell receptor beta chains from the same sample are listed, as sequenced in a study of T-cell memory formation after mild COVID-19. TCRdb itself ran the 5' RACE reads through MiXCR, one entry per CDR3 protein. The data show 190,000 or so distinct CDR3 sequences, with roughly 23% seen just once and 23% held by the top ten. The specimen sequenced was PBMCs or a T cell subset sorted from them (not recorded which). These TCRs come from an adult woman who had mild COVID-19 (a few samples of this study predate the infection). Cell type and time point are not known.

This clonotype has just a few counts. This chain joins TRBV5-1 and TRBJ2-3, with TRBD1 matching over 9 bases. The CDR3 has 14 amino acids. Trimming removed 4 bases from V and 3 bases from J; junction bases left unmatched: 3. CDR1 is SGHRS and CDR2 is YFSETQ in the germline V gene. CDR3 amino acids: CASSPGTGTDTQYF. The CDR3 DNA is TGCGCCAGCAGCCCCGGGACAGGGACAGATACGCAGTATTTT.

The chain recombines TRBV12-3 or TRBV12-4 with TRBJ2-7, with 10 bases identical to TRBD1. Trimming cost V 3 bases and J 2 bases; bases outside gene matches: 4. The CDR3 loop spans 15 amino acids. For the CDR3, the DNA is TGTGCCAGCAGTTTGGGACAGGGGACTGCCTACGAGCAGTACTTC. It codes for CASSLGQGTAYEQYF.

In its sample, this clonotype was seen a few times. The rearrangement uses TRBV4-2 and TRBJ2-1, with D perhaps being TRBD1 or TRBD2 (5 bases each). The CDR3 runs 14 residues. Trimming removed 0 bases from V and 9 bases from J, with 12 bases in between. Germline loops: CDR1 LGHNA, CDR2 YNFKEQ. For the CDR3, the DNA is TGTGCCAGCAGCCAAGAAGGGGACGGGACTGAGCAGTTCTTC. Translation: CASSQEGDGTEQFF.

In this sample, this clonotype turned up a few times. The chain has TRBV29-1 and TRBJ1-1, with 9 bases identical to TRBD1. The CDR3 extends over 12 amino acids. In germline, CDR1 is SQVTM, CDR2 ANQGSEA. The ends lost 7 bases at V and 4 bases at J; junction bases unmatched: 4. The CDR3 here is CSARTGATEAFF. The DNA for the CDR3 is TGCAGCGCGAGGACAGGGGCCACTGAAGCTTTCTTT. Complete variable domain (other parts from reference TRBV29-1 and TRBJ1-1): SAVISQKPSRDICQRGTSLTIQCQVDSQVTMMFWYRQQPGQSLTLIATANQGSEATYESGFVIDKFPISRPNLTFSTLTVSNMSPEDSSIYLCSARTGATEAFFGQGTRLTVV.

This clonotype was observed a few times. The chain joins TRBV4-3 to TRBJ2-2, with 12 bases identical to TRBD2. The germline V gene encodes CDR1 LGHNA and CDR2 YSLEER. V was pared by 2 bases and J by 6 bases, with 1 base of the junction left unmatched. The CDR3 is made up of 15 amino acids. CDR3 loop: CASSQLAGGAGELFF. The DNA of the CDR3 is TGCGCCAGCAGCCAACTAGCGGGAGGGGCCGGGGAGCTGTTTTTT.

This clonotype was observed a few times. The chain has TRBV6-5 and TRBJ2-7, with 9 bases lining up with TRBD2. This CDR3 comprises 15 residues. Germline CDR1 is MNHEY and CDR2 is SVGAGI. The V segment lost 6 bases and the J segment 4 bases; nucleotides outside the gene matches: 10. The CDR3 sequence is CASSLDSGSEYEQYF. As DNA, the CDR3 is TGTGCCAGCAGCCTCGATAGCGGGAGTGAGTACGAGCAGTACTTC.

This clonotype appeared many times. CDR3 DNA: TGTGCCAGCAGTCCCGTTCTGAACACTGAAGCTTTCTTT. It yields the protein CASSPVLNTEAFF. The chain couples TRBV12-3 or TRBV12-4 to TRBJ1-1; D uncertain. V gave up 5 bases and J gave up 0 bases, with 7 bases separating them. CDR3 length equals 13 residues.

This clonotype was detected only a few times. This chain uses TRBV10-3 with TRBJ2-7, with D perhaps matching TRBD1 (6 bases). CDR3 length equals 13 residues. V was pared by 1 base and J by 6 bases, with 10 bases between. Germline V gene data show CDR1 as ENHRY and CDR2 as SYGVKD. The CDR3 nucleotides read TGTGCCATCAGTGAGTACAGGGCTTTCGAGCAGTACTTC. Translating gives CAISEYRAFEQYF.

The CDR3 reads CASSEGAGGPHEQYF. The CDR3 bases are TGTGCCAGCAGTGAAGGAGCGGGAGGGCCCCACGAGCAGTACTTC. J is TRBJ2-7 and V is TRBV6-1, with 10 bases that match TRBD2. The CDR3 length is 15 residues. Germline assignment: CDR1 MNHNS and CDR2 SASEGT. V trimming: 1 base; J trimming: 5 bases; junction bases outside the gene matches: 5.